The T cell receptor (beta chain) described here comes from a study of post-analysis software for immune sequencing data. Carried by the TCR beta cDNA libraries were unique molecular identifiers. Between about 1 and 10 million T cells gave rise to some 490,000 cDNA molecules. TCRdb re-called the PCR reads with MiXCR, one entry per CDR3 protein. Among about 770,000 distinct CDR3 sequences listed, approximately 44% were seen once. Study-wide results and limits: In patients, a few TRBV segments were more frequent than in controls, with TRBV5-6, TRBV5-1 and TRBV20-1 among them. Significantly decreased normalized Chao1 diversity was recorded for multiple sclerosis patients relative to controls.

Germline-derived CDR1 and CDR2 are MDHEN and SYDVKM. The CDR3 consists of 15 residues. V was cut by 5 bases and J by 13 bases, with 24 bases left in between. Worth noting for this clonotype: Antigen specificity is unknown.

The TCR comes from a girl aged 10 to 17 with multiple sclerosis. This chain joins TRBV28 and TRBJ2-4; D perhaps matches TRBD2 (6 bases). The sequenced sample was blood. CDR3 sequence (DNA): TGTGCCAGCAGTATACCTAGCCGGAGGGCGGGTGAGCAGTACTTC. This translates into CASSIPSRRAGEQYF.